This TCR beta chain came from a study of early T cells in non-severe SARS-CoV-2 infection. Trimming took 6 bases from V and 5 from J; bases not matched to a gene: 9. The germline V gene has CDR1 MDHEN and CDR2 SYDVKM. The CDR3 is made up of 15 amino acids. In TCRdb, the 5' RACE reads were re-called with MiXCR into one record per CDR3 protein. The sample shows around 50,000 distinct CDR3 sequences, approximately 10% of them seen only once. This clonotype was observed at least ten times. This sequence originates from an adult who was a healthcare worker with PCR-confirmed SARS-CoV-2 infection or an uninfected control (not recorded which). The rearrangement joins TRBV28 to TRBJ2-7, with 11 bases that match TRBD1. Sequenced input: whole blood. DNA of the CDR3: TGTGCCAGCAGGGGAAGTCCGGACAGGGGGCACGAGCAGTACTTC. Protein: CASRGSPDRGHEQYF.